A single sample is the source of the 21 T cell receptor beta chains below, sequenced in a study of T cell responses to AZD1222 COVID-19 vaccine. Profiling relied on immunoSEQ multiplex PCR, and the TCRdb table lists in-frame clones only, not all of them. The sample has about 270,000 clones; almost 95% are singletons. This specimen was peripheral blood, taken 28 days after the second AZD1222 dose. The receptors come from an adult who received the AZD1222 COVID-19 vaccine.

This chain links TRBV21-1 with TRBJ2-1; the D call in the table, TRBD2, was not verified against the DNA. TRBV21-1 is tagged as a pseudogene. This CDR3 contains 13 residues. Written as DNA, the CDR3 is TGTGCCAGCTGCTGGACTAGCTGCAGTGAGCAGTTCTTC. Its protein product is CASCWTSCSEQFF.

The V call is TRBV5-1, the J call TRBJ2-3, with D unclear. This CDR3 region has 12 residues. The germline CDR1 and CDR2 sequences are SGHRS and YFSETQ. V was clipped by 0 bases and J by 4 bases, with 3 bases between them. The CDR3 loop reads CASSLGSDTQYF. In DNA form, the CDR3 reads TGCGCCAGCAGCTTGGGGTCAGATACGCAGTATTTT.

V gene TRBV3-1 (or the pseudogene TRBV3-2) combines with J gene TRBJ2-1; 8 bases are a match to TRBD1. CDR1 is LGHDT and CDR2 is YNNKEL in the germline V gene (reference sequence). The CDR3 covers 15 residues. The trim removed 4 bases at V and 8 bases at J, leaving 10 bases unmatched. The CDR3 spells CASSRGQGRVDEQFF. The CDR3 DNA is TGTGCCAGCAGCCGAGGACAGGGCCGGGTGGATGAGCAGTTCTTC.

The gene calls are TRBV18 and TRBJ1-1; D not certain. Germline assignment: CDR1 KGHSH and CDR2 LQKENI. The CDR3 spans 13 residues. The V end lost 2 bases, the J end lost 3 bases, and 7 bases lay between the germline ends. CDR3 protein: CASSPARYTEAFF. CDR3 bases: TGTGCCAGCTCACCAGCGAGGTACACTGAAGCTTTCTTT.

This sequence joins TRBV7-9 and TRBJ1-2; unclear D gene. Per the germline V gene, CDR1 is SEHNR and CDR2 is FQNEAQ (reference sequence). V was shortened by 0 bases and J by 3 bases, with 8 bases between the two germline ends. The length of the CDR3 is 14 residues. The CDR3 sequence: CASSLANNDYGYTF. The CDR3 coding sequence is TGTGCCAGCAGCTTAGCGAACAATGACTATGGCTACACCTTC.

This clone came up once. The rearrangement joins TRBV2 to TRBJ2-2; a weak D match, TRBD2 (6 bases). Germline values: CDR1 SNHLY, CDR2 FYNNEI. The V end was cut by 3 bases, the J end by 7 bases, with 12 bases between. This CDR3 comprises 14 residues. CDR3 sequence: CASSEGGPNGELFF. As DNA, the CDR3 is TGTGCCAGCAGTGAGGGGGGACCCAACGGGGAGCTGTTTTTT. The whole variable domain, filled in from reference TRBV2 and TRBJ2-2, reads EPEVTQTPSHQVTQMGQEVILRCVPISNHLYFYWYRQILGQKVEFLVSFYNNEISEKSEIFDDQFSVERPDGSNFTLKIRSTKLEDSAMYFCASSEGGPNGELFFGEGSRLTVL.

The CDR3 coding sequence is TGTGCCAGCAGCCCGACGGTGGACAATCAGCCCCAGCATTTT. Its protein is CASSPTVDNQPQHF. The chain combines TRBV3-1 (or the pseudogene TRBV3-2) with TRBJ1-5; D not resolved. CDR3 length: 14 amino acids. V was trimmed by 4 bases and J by 3 bases, leaving 10 bases between them. CDR1 LGHDT and CDR2 YNNKEL come from the germline V gene (reference sequence).

This chain's CDR3 is CASSSPTSGVLGEQFF. For the CDR3, the DNA is TGTGCCAGCAGCTCACCGACTAGCGGGGTACTGGGTGAGCAGTTCTTC. The chain uses TRBV7-3 and TRBJ2-1; 11 bases align to TRBD2. J gave up 9 bases and V 4 bases, and 11 bases lay outside the gene matches. Germline-derived CDR1 and CDR2 are SGHTA and FQGTGA. CDR3 size: 16 residues.

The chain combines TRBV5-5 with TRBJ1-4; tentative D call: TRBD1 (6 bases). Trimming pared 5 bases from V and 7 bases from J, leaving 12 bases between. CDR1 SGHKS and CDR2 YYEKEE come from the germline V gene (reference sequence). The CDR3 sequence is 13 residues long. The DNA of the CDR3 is TGTGCCAGCAGTAGACAGGCGAGTGAAAAACTGTTTTTT. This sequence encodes CASSRQASEKLFF.

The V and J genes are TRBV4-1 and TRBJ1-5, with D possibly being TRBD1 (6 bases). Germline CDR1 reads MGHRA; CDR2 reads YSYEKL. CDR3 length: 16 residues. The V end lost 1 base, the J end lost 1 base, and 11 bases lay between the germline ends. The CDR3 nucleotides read TGCGCCAGCAGCCAAGTCACAGGGAGGAGCAATCAGCCCCAGCATTTT. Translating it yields CASSQVTGRSNQPQHF.

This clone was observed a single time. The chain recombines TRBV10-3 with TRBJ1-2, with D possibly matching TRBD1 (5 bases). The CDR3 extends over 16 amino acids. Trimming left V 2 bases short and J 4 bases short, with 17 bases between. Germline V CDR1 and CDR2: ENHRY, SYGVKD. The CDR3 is CAISEHMGQSSYGYTF. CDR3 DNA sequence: TGTGCCATCAGTGAGCACATGGGGCAGTCGAGCTATGGCTACACCTTC.

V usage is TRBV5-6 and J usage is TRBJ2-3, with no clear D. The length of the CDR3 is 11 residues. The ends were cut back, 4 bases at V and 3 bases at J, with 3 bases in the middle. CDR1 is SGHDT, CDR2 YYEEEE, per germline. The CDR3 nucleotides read TGTGCCAGCAGCCAGACAGATACGCAGTATTTT. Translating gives CASSQTDTQYF.

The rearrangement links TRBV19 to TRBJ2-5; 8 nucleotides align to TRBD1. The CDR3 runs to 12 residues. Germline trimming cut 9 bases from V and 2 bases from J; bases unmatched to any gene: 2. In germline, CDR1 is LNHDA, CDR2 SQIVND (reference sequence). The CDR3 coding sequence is TGTGCCAGCGGACAGGGACAAGAGACCCAGTACTTC. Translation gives CASGQGQETQYF.

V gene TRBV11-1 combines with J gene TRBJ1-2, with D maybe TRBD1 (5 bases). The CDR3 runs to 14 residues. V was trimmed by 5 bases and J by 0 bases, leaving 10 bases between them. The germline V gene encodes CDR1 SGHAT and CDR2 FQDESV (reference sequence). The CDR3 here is CASSPPTANYGYTF. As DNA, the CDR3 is TGTGCCAGCAGCCCCCCGACAGCTAACTATGGCTACACCTTC.

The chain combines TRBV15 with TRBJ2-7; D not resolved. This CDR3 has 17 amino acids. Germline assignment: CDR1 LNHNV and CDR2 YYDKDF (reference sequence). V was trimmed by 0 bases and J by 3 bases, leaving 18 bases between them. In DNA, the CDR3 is TGTGCCACCAGCAGAGAACACAGTCCTGGTTTAGGCTACGAGCAGTACTTC. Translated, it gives CATSREHSPGLGYEQYF.

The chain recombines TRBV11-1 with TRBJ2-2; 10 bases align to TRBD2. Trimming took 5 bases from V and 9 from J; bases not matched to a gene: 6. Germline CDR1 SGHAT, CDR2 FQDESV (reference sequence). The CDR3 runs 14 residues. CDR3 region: CASSEAGGPRELFF. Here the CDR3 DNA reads TGTGCCAGCAGCGAAGCGGGGGGGCCCCGGGAGCTGTTTTTT.

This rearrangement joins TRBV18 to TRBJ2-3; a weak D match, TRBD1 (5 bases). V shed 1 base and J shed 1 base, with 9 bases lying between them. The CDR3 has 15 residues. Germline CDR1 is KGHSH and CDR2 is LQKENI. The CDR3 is CASSPQGIGTDTQYF. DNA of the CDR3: TGTGCCAGCTCACCACAGGGGATTGGCACAGATACGCAGTATTTT.

CDR3 sequence (DNA): TGTGCCAGCACCCATTCCTTGTACGGGGAGCTGTTTTTT. Protein product: CASTHSLYGELFF. The J gene is TRBJ2-2, the V gene TRBV9; D call uncertain. The CDR3 sequence is 13 residues long. V shed 6 bases and J shed 7 bases, with 13 bases lying between them. CDR1 is SGDLS, CDR2 YYNGEE, per germline.

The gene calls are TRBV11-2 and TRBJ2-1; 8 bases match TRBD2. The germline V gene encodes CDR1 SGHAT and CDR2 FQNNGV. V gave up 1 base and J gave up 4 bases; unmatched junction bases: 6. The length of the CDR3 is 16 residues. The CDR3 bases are TGTGCCAGCAGCTTAGTTGGCGGGACTAGTTACAATGAGCAGTTCTTC. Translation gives CASSLVGGTSYNEQFF. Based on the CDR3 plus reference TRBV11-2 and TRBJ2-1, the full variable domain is EAGVAQSPRYKIIEKRQSVAFWCNPISGHATLYWYQQILGQGPKLLIQFQNNGVVDDSQLPKDRFSAERLKGVDSTLKIQPAKLEDSAVYLCASSLVGGTSYNEQFFGPGTRLTVL.

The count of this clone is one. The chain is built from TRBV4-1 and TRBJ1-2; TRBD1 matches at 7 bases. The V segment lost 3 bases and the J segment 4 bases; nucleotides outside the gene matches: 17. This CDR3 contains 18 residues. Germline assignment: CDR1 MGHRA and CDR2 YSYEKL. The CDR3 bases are TGCGCCAGCAGCCACCCGACAGGGAGCCTTAAACTACCCTATGGCTACACCTTC. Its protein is CASSHPTGSLKLPYGYTF.

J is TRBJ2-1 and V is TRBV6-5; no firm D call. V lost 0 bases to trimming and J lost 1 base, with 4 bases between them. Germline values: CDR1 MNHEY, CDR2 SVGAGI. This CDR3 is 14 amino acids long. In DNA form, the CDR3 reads TGTGCCAGCAGTTACTCTCAGTCCTACAATGAGCAGTTCTTC. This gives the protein CASSYSQSYNEQFF.